A single sample gave rise to the 30 T cell receptor beta chains below, sequenced in a study of T cell changes during pregnancy in multiple sclerosis. Clones were sequenced by immunoSEQ multiplex PCR, and TCRdb holds only the in-frame ones, with some missing. The sample includes about 52,000 clones, 80% to 95% seen only once; the top ten take more than 0.15%. This specimen consisted of CD4+ T cells from peripheral blood mononuclear cells, obtained after pregnancy. Receptor source: a female donor in good health, enrolled as a control in a pregnancy study.

Written as DNA, the CDR3 is TGTGCCAGCTCACCGGGAACTAGCGGGGCGAACACCGGGGAGCTGTTTTTT. Amino acid sequence: CASSPGTSGANTGELFF. The V and J genes are TRBV18 and TRBJ2-2; 10 bases fit TRBD2. V trimming: 3 bases; J trimming: 0 bases; junction bases outside the gene matches: 4. The CDR3 consists of 17 residues. Per the germline V gene, CDR1 is KGHSH and CDR2 is LQKENI.

The chain recombines TRBV7-2 with TRBJ2-7; D may be TRBD1 (6 bases). CDR3 length: 14 amino acids. V was clipped by 3 bases and J by 10 bases, with 19 bases between them. Germline loops: CDR1 SGHTA, CDR2 FQGNSA. Here the CDR3 reads CASSFPTGPGEQYF. The CDR3 DNA sequence: TGTGCCAGCAGCTTCCCGACTGGACCAGGGGAACAGTACTTC. The variable domain in full, with the rest retrieved from reference TRBV7-2 and TRBJ2-7, is GAGVSQSPSNKVTEKGKDVELRCDPISGHTALYWYRQSLGQGLEFLIYFQGNSAPDKSGLPSDRFSAERTGGSVSTLTIQRTQQEDSAVYLCASSFPTGPGEQYFGPGTRLTVT.

The chain uses TRBV25-1 and TRBJ2-3; TRBD2 aligns across 13 bases. V trimming: 8 bases; J trimming: 8 bases; junction bases outside the gene matches: 4. The CDR3 covers 13 residues. Germline V gene lookup returns CDR1 MGHDK and CDR2 SYGVNS. The chain's CDR3 is CASGLAGEGTQYF. CDR3 nucleotides: TGTGCCAGCGGACTAGCGGGGGAAGGTACGCAGTATTTT.

The sample holds one count of this clone. This chain links TRBV2 with TRBJ2-2; 8 positions match TRBD2. The CDR3 consists of 15 residues. V was clipped by 7 bases and J by 6 bases; unmatched bases: 10. The germline gives CDR1 SNHLY, CDR2 FYNNEI. The CDR3 loop reads CASMGLTGGPGELFF. The CDR3 nucleotides read TGTGCCAGCATGGGCTTGACGGGGGGGCCCGGGGAGCTGTTTTTT.

The V gene is TRBV28, the J gene TRBJ1-6; D possibly corresponds to TRBD1 (6 bases). V was pared by 6 bases and J by 8 bases, with 11 bases between. The CDR3 loop spans 13 amino acids. CDR1 and CDR2 (germline): MDHEN, SYDVKM. This CDR3 is CASSNRAHSPLHF. Written as DNA, the CDR3 is TGTGCCAGCAGCAACAGGGCTCATTCACCCCTCCACTTT.

This clone appeared once. This chain uses TRBV5-6 with TRBJ2-7; D is possibly TRBD1 (5 bases). Germline CDR1 SGHDT, CDR2 YYEEEE. V lost 0 bases and J 5 bases, leaving 6 bases between the germline ends. CDR3 length equals 12 residues. The CDR3 nucleotides read TGTGCCAGCAGCTTGGAAGGGGACGAGCAGTACTTC. Protein product: CASSLEGDEQYF. The variable domain in full, with the rest retrieved from reference TRBV5-6 and TRBJ2-7, is DAGVTQSPTHLIKTRGQQVTLRCSPKSGHDTVSWYQQALGQGPQFIFQYYEEEERQRGNFPDRFSGHQFPNYSSELNVNALLLGDSALYLCASSLEGDEQYFGPGTRLTVT.

This chain joins TRBV9 and TRBJ2-3; D is perhaps TRBD2 (6 bases). CDR3 length equals 14 residues. Germline V gene data show CDR1 as SGDLS and CDR2 as YYNGEE. V gave up 4 bases and J gave up 0 bases, with 9 bases separating them. CDR3 sequence (DNA): TGTGCCAGCAGCATACTAGCAAGCACAGATACGCAGTATTTT. This encodes CASSILASTDTQYF.

The genes are TRBV29-1 and TRBJ2-7; D perhaps matches TRBD1 (5 bases). The CDR3 length is 12 residues. The V end was cut by 6 bases, the J end by 7 bases, with 16 bases between. In germline, CDR1 is SQVTM, CDR2 ANQGSEA. CDR3 coding DNA: TGCAGCGTCCGACAGTTTCAAGAGGAGCAGTACTTC. Translating it yields CSVRQFQEEQYF.

The CDR3 coding sequence is TGCGCCAGCAGCCAAGCCGGCGGGGTCGGAGCTTTCTTT. This sequence encodes CASSQAGGVGAFF. The rearrangement joins TRBV4-1 to TRBJ1-1, with no clear D. CDR3 length equals 13 residues. V was cut by 1 base and J by 10 bases, with 13 bases left in between. Germline-derived CDR1 and CDR2 are MGHRA and YSYEKL.

The chain uses TRBV5-6 and TRBJ2-7, with 14 bases that match TRBD2. The germline CDR1 and CDR2 sequences are SGHDT and YYEEEE. This CDR3 contains 16 residues. With 0 bases clipped from V and 3 bases from J, the junction kept 2 bases outside the gene matches. The CDR3 here is CASSLGGLAGVYEQYF. Here the CDR3 DNA reads TGTGCCAGCAGCTTGGGGGGACTAGCGGGAGTCTACGAGCAGTACTTC.

The chain recombines TRBV14 with TRBJ1-3; D uncertain. Germline V gives CDR1 SGHDN, CDR2 FVKESK. V lost 3 bases and J lost 7, with 7 bases in between. The CDR3 has 12 amino acids. The CDR3 loop reads CASSHYGNTIYF. In nucleotides, the CDR3 is TGTGCCAGCAGCCATTACGGGAACACCATATATTTT.

The rearrangement uses TRBV6-5 and TRBJ1-1; weak D call: TRBD1 (5 bases). Trimming pared 7 bases from V and 7 bases from J, leaving 13 bases between. The CDR3 is made up of 12 amino acids. CDR1 is MNHEY and CDR2 is SVGAGI in the germline V gene. In DNA form, the CDR3 reads TGTGCCAGCACCCGGGGGGACGATGAAGCTTTCTTT. Translating gives CASTRGDDEAFF.

V gene TRBV7-2 combines with J gene TRBJ2-7, with TRBD1 matching 9 bases. The CDR3 spans 14 residues. J was trimmed by 6 bases and V by 5 bases; bases with no gene match: 8. Germline assignment: CDR1 SGHTA and CDR2 FQGNSA. CDR3 region: CASSLLQGAGEQYF. CDR3 coding DNA: TGTGCCAGCAGCCTACTACAGGGGGCGGGCGAGCAGTACTTC.

The chain combines TRBV10-3 with TRBJ1-2, with unresolved D. The CDR3 totals 13 residues. V dropped 0 bases and J dropped 6 bases, with 8 bases sitting between them. Germline loops: CDR1 ENHRY, CDR2 SYGVKD. CDR3 sequence (DNA): TGTGCCATCAGTGAGTCACCCGGGAATGGCTACACCTTC. Translated: CAISESPGNGYTF.

The chain combines TRBV12-5 with TRBJ2-1; weak D call: TRBD1 (6 bases). Germline CDR1 LGHNT, CDR2 FRNRAP. Trimming stripped 6 bases from V and 3 bases from J, with 9 bases between. There are 13 residues in the CDR3. CDR3 protein: CASGKDSYNEQFF. CDR3 DNA sequence: TGTGCTAGTGGAAAGGACAGCTACAATGAGCAGTTCTTC.

The genes are TRBV18 and TRBJ1-2; no clear D. V was clipped by 4 bases and J by 0 bases, with 3 bases between them. This CDR3 has 12 residues. Germline CDR1 reads KGHSH; CDR2 reads LQKENI. In DNA, the CDR3 is TGTGCCAGCTCACGAGCTAACTATGGCTACACCTTC. Its translation is CASSRANYGYTF.

This clone is a singleton in its sample. The rearrangement joins TRBV5-4 to TRBJ2-5; no clear D. Trimming removed 6 bases from V and 5 bases from J, with 20 bases in between. Germline loops: CDR1 SGHNT, CDR2 YYREEE (reference sequence). This CDR3 has 15 amino acids. The CDR3 sequence is CASTPDGSLRETQYF. In DNA form, the CDR3 reads TGTGCCAGCACTCCCGACGGCTCCTTGAGGGAGACCCAGTACTTC.

The J gene is TRBJ1-1, the V gene TRBV19, with D hard to call. This CDR3 has 14 residues. Trimming shortened V by 7 bases and J by 0 bases, and 12 bases separated the two germline ends. The germline CDR1 and CDR2 sequences are LNHDA and SQIVND (reference sequence). The CDR3 DNA follows: TGTGCCAGTACCAAACCGGGGATGAACACTGAAGCTTTCTTT. It is translated as CASTKPGMNTEAFF.

V gene TRBV4-3 combines with J gene TRBJ2-2; a possible D gene is TRBD1 (6 bases). Germline V gives CDR1 LGHNA, CDR2 YSLEER. The CDR3 has 15 amino acids. Trimming removed 0 bases from V and 11 bases from J, with 16 bases in between. CDR3 nucleotides: TGCGCCAGCAGCCAAGACCCCCAAACAGGGCGTGAGCTGTTTTTT. It encodes CASSQDPQTGRELFF.

DNA of the CDR3: TGTGCCAGCACCCGGGAGGGTATCGTCGCCAAAAACATTCAGTACTTC. As protein: CASTREGIVAKNIQYF. The chain employs TRBV7-2 and TRBJ2-4; 8 nucleotides agree with TRBD2. CDR1 and CDR2 (germline): SGHTA, FQGNSA. This CDR3 region has 16 residues. The V and J ends lost 7 bases and 1 base, in that order; junction bases with no gene match: 9.

This clone was seen just once. The chain combines TRBV27 with TRBJ1-1; D is possibly TRBD1 (5 bases). The CDR3 is made up of 13 amino acids. V was cut by 4 bases and J by 7 bases, with 13 bases left in between. From germline, CDR1 is MNHEY and CDR2 SMNVEV (reference sequence). The CDR3 is CASSSYGGLEAFF. CDR3 in DNA: TGTGCCAGCAGTTCCTATGGGGGACTTGAAGCTTTCTTT.

This clone was recorded a few times. The chain recombines TRBV19 with TRBJ1-5, with TRBD1 identical over 8 bases. The length of the CDR3 is 15 residues. Germline assignment: CDR1 LNHDA and CDR2 SQIVND (reference sequence). Trimming took 0 bases from V and 14 from J; bases not matched to a gene: 12. The CDR3 is CASSIDLFGPGQEHF. The CDR3 bases are TGTGCCAGTAGTATAGATCTATTCGGACCGGGACAGGAGCATTTT.

J is TRBJ1-1 and V is TRBV6-1; D may be TRBD1 (5 bases). Germline V gene data show CDR1 as MNHNS and CDR2 as SASEGT. This CDR3 contains 13 residues. V lost 4 bases and J 4 bases, leaving 10 bases between the germline ends. The CDR3 protein is CASSGQIGTEAFF. CDR3 nucleotide sequence: TGTGCCAGCAGTGGACAGATTGGCACTGAAGCTTTCTTT.

The chain is built from TRBV6-6 and TRBJ2-4; a possible D gene is TRBD1 (6 bases). This CDR3 contains 14 residues. Trimming left V 4 bases short and J 3 bases short, with 10 bases between. Germline V gene lookup returns CDR1 MNHNY and CDR2 SVGAGI (reference sequence). The CDR3 protein is CASSSGASKNIQYF. In DNA, the CDR3 is TGTGCCAGCAGTTCAGGGGCTAGCAAAAACATTCAGTACTTC.

The chain couples TRBV10-3 to TRBJ1-2; D is possibly TRBD1 (6 bases). The CDR3 has 16 residues. The germline gives CDR1 ENHRY, CDR2 SYGVKD. V lost 6 bases and J 3 bases, leaving 20 bases between the germline ends. The chain's CDR3 is CAIRGTQGGGDYGYTF. In DNA, the CDR3 is TGTGCCATCAGAGGTACACAAGGGGGAGGGGACTATGGCTACACCTTC.

This chain connects TRBV4-1 to TRBJ1-4; 7 bases align to TRBD1. The CDR3 loop spans 15 amino acids. Germline loops: CDR1 MGHRA, CDR2 YSYEKL. After removal of 4 bases from V and 4 bases from J, the junction contained 6 bases not matched to a gene. Here the CDR3 DNA reads TGCGCCAGCAGCCCCGGACAGGCGATTAATGAAAAACTGTTTTTT. It translates to CASSPGQAINEKLFF.

The chain joins TRBV5-1 to TRBJ2-7, with D possibly TRBD2 on 5 matching bases. The CDR3 length is 15 residues. The ends were cut back, 4 bases at V and 3 bases at J, with 17 bases in the middle. The germline CDR1 and CDR2 sequences are SGHRS and YFSETQ. The DNA for the CDR3 is TGCGCCAGCAGCCCGTCACTCGGGGATAGCTACGAGCAGTACTTC. This codes for CASSPSLGDSYEQYF.

This chain connects TRBV5-1 to TRBJ1-2, with TRBD1 as a possible D gene (6 bases). The V gene's germline CDR1 is SGHRS and CDR2 YFSETQ. The germline V and J ends were trimmed by 6 bases and 1 base, with 13 bases remaining between them. This CDR3 comprises 14 residues. The CDR3 DNA follows: TGCGCCAGCACACAGGGCACCGGTAACTATGGCTACACCTTC. It specifies CASTQGTGNYGYTF.

J is TRBJ2-1 and V is TRBV7-2; 7 positions agree with TRBD1. The germline CDR1 and CDR2 sequences are SGHTA and FQGNSA. J lost 16 bases, V lost 6 bases, and 12 bases had no gene match. The CDR3 extends over 12 amino acids. In nucleotides, the CDR3 is TGTGCCAGCAGAACCGGGACAGACTTACTCTTCTTC. This gives the protein CASRTGTDLLFF.

The genes are TRBV19 and TRBJ1-1; 8 bases map to TRBD1. The CDR3 length is 17 residues. Germline V CDR1 and CDR2: LNHDA, SQIVND (reference sequence). Trimming removed 6 bases from V and 0 bases from J; junction bases left unmatched: 12. In nucleotides, the CDR3 is TGTGCCAGTAGCGACCCCGGGACAGGAGGCCTGAACACTGAAGCTTTCTTT. Translating it yields CASSDPGTGGLNTEAFF.